What follows are 7 T cell receptor beta chains derived from one specimen sequenced in a study of Ad26.COV2.S vaccination and SARS-CoV-2 variants. The treatment: around 19 received Ad26.COV2.S at low or high dose, single or two shots; a few received placebo; per-sample allocation not given. Sampling occurred on day 63 after the first vaccine or placebo injection. Profiling relied on immunoSEQ multiplex PCR, and the TCRdb table lists in-frame clones only, not all of them. The sample records about 350,000 clones, around 83% being singletons. This specimen consisted of peripheral blood, obtained in a trial of Ad26.COV2.S vaccine versus placebo. The origin of the receptors is a person between 18 and 65 years old who received the Ad26.COV2.S COVID-19 vaccine or a placebo.

The V gene is TRBV5-1, the J gene TRBJ2-3, with TRBD1 identical over 9 bases. The V segment lost 5 bases and the J segment 3 bases; nucleotides outside the gene matches: 10. Germline CDR1 SGHRS, CDR2 YFSETQ. The CDR3 is made up of 16 amino acids. The CDR3 region has the DNA TGCGCCAGCAGTTCTTCACAGGGGGCCCCAACAGATACGCAGTATTTT. Its translation is CASSSSQGAPTDTQYF.

The chain carries TRBV28 and TRBJ2-2, with D possibly TRBD1 on 6 matching bases. This CDR3 region has 16 residues. V lost 8 bases and J lost 6, with 22 bases in between. Germline lookup yields CDR1 MDHEN and CDR2 SYDVKM. The CDR3 region is CASWTVWTEQAGELFF. The CDR3 DNA sequence: TGTGCCAGCTGGACAGTTTGGACCGAACAGGCCGGGGAGCTGTTTTTT.

V gene TRBV3-1 (or the pseudogene TRBV3-2) combines with J gene TRBJ2-7; D possibly matches TRBD1 or TRBD2 (5 bases each). This CDR3 spans 13 amino acids. Trimming left V 5 bases short and J 3 bases short, with 11 bases between. The germline V gene has CDR1 LGHDT and CDR2 YNNKEL (reference sequence). Here the CDR3 DNA reads TGTGCCAGCAGCGAGGGACCTCGCTACGAGCAGTACTTC. Amino acids: CASSEGPRYEQYF.

This clone was recorded once. The rearrangement uses TRBV12-3 or TRBV12-4 and TRBJ2-7; no firm D call. CDR3 size: 13 residues. V lost 3 bases to trimming and J lost 2 bases, with 8 bases between them. The CDR3 sequence is CASSLWVPYEQYF. The CDR3 nucleotides are TGTGCCAGCAGTTTGTGGGTACCCTACGAGCAGTACTTC.

This clone came up a few times. V and J are TRBV28 and TRBJ2-7; TRBD2 agrees at 9 bases. The CDR3 runs to 14 residues. V shed 5 bases, J shed 3 bases, and the junction held 5 bases outside the gene matches. Germline V gives CDR1 MDHEN, CDR2 SYDVKM. As DNA, the CDR3 is TGTGCCAGCAGTGGTAGCGGGAGCAGCTACGAGCAGTACTTC. Protein sequence: CASSGSGSSYEQYF.

The rearrangement uses TRBV15 and TRBJ1-1; 8 bases map to TRBD1. After removal of 0 bases from V and 5 bases from J, the junction contained 5 bases not matched to a gene. The CDR3 is 15 residues long. The germline CDR1 and CDR2 sequences are LNHNV and YYDKDF (reference sequence). The CDR3 spells CATSRDRGQGTEAFF. CDR3 coding DNA: TGTGCCACCAGCAGAGACAGGGGGCAGGGTACTGAAGCTTTCTTT.

This clone has a handful of counts. The V and J genes are TRBV21-1 and TRBJ2-3; the table's D call, TRBD1, was not checked against the DNA. TRBV21-1 constitutes a pseudogene. The CDR3 is made up of 13 amino acids. CDR3 loop: CARQGFRTDTQYF. Written as DNA, the CDR3 is TGTGCCAGACAGGGGTTTCGCACAGATACGCAGTATTTT.